Below, 10 T cell receptor beta chains from the same sample are listed, as sequenced in a study of blood T cell repertoires in COVID-19. Clones were sequenced by immunoSEQ multiplex PCR, and TCRdb holds only the in-frame ones, with some missing. The profile shows some 170,000 clones, 90% to 95% of them singletons. Sequencing used peripheral blood. The source is an older woman with COVID-19, enrolled during active disease.

The rearrangement links TRBV6-5 to TRBJ1-3, with 9 bases fitting TRBD1. The J segment lost 4 bases and the V segment lost 6 bases, leaving 7 bases of the junction unmatched. Germline-derived CDR1 and CDR2 are MNHEY and SVGAGI. The CDR3 extends over 15 amino acids. The CDR3 spells CASRDRQGVGNTIYF. The CDR3 DNA is TGTGCCAGCAGGGACAGACAGGGGGTCGGAAACACCATATATTTT.

CDR3 residues: CASSQDFNRGRMGGANVLTF. The CDR3 bases are TGTGCCAGCAGCCAAGATTTTAACAGGGGGCGTATGGGTGGGGCCAACGTCCTGACTTTC. This chain uses TRBV4-2 with TRBJ2-6; TRBD1 matches 9 bases. The germline CDR1 and CDR2 sequences are LGHNA and YNFKEQ. Trimming removed 0 bases from V and 3 bases from J; junction bases left unmatched: 12. CDR3 length equals 20 residues.

This clone was recorded once. The chain carries TRBV24-1 and TRBJ1-1; D is uncertain. CDR3 length equals 11 residues. The germline V gene encodes CDR1 KGHDR and CDR2 SFDVKD. Trimming took off 6 bases at V and 6 bases at J, with 7 bases between the two ends. CDR3 sequence reads: CATSLGPEAFF. DNA for the CDR3: TGTGCCACCAGTCTGGGCCCTGAAGCTTTCTTT.

The chain employs TRBV6-5 and TRBJ2-1; D remains unclear. The V gene lost 2 bases and the J gene lost 4 bases, with 3 bases spanning the gap. CDR3 length: 12 residues. Germline V gives CDR1 MNHEY, CDR2 SVGAGI. The CDR3, as DNA: TGTGCCAGCAGTTACCGGTACAATGAGCAGTTCTTC. Translated, it gives CASSYRYNEQFF.

This chain connects TRBV6-2 or TRBV6-3 to TRBJ2-1; D is unresolved. This CDR3 has 14 amino acids. V shed 5 bases and J shed 1 base, with 9 bases lying between them. Germline V gives CDR1 MNHEY, CDR2 SVGEGT. Here the CDR3 DNA reads TGTGCCAGCAGTCCATCACGGTCCTACAATGAGCAGTTCTTC. It codes for CASSPSRSYNEQFF.

This chain joins TRBV19 and TRBJ1-1; D unclear. V was shortened by 5 bases and J by 3 bases, with 10 bases between the two germline ends. The length of the CDR3 is 13 residues. Germline-derived CDR1 and CDR2 are LNHDA and SQIVND (reference sequence). DNA for the CDR3: TGTGCCAGTAGTGCTCGACGGGACACTGAAGCTTTCTTT. Translated: CASSARRDTEAFF.

This chain links TRBV4-2 with TRBJ1-6; no clear D gene. The length of the CDR3 is 14 residues. Germline V lookup: CDR1 LGHNA, CDR2 YNFKEQ. Trimming left V 4 bases short and J 6 bases short, with 10 bases between. The CDR3 region has the DNA TGTGCCAGCAGCCCTGACATAGTTAATTCACCCCTCCACTTT. It yields the protein CASSPDIVNSPLHF.

This rearrangement joins TRBV25-1 to TRBJ1-1; TRBD1 is a possible D gene (6 bases). CDR3 length: 14 residues. CDR1 and CDR2 from the germline V gene are MGHDK and SYGVNS. CDR3 sequence (DNA): TGTGCAGCACAGGGACCGACGAGCGGCACTGAAGCTTTCTTT. Translation gives CAAQGPTSGTEAFF. The variable domain in full, with the rest retrieved from reference TRBV25-1 and TRBJ1-1, is EADIYQTPRYLVIGTGKKITLECSQTMGHDKMYWYQQDPGMELHLIHYSYGVNSTEKGDLSSESTVSRIRTEHFPLTLESARPSHTSQYLCAAQGPTSGTEAFFGQGTRLTVV.

The rearrangement links TRBV7-9 to TRBJ1-5; D may be TRBD1 (6 bases). The CDR3 covers 17 residues. Germline-derived CDR1 and CDR2 are SEHNR and FQNEAQ (reference sequence). V was shortened by 3 bases and J by 2 bases, with 17 bases between the two germline ends. CDR3 DNA sequence: TGTGCCAGCAGCTTGGAACAGGGTCTGTATCGCAATCAGCCCCAGCATTTT. Protein product: CASSLEQGLYRNQPQHF.

V and J are TRBV7-8 and TRBJ2-3; D gene ambiguous. The V end lost 1 base, the J end lost 2 bases, and 7 bases lay between the germline ends. Germline lookup yields CDR1 SGHVS and CDR2 FQNEAQ. The CDR3 length is 14 residues. The CDR3, as DNA: TGTGCCAGCAGCTTAGTGCGCCCCACAGATACGCAGTATTTT. This translates into CASSLVRPTDTQYF.